This T cell receptor beta chain was recorded in a study of T cells in Graves' hyperthyroidism and ophthalmopathy. Amplification yielded TCR beta CDR3 regions, with RNA transcripts as the source. With the HTBI primer set, the TCR CDR3 went through a first round of RT-PCR. TCRdb independently ran MiXCR on the multiplex PCR reads; one entry per CDR3 protein. The profile shows approximately 600,000 distinct CDR3 sequences, around 20% of them singletons. The sequence came from a man aged 30-40 years with Graves' ophthalmopathy. Sequenced input: blood.

The CDR3 DNA reads as TGTGCCAGCACTAAAACGACAGGGGGCAATCCGGGACTGTTTTTT. Its protein is CASTKTTGGNPGLFF. This chain uses TRBV7-8 with TRBJ2-2; 10 bases align to TRBD1. Germline CDR1 and CDR2: SGHVS and FQNEAQ. The CDR3 covers 15 residues. V lost 7 bases to trimming and J lost 14 bases; unmatched junction nucleotides: 16.